This entry lists 15 T cell receptor beta chains sequenced from one sample in a study of CD8+CD57+ T cells in acquired aplastic anemia. TCR beta VDJ and CDR3 profiling used genomic DNA as template. TCRdb re-analysed the reads in MiXCR, keeping a single row per CDR3 protein. The repertoire holds around 430,000 distinct CDR3 sequences, about a third seen once, with about 0.8% in the top ten. All patients picked for sequencing had shown, by flow cytometry, an expansion of CD8+CD57+ cells. The sample consisted of sorted CD4+, CD8+, or CD8+CD57+ T cells (not recorded which) from PBMCs. The receptor set was obtained from a human donor with aplastic anemia.

V usage is TRBV5-5 and J usage is TRBJ2-3; no clear D. This CDR3 spans 15 amino acids. Trimming pared 0 bases from V and 1 base from J, leaving 9 bases between. Germline values: CDR1 SGHKS, CDR2 YYEKEE (reference sequence). CDR3 sequence: CASSLGGHGTDTQYF. The CDR3 DNA sequence: TGTGCCAGCAGCTTGGGTGGTCACGGCACAGATACGCAGTATTTT.

The genes are TRBV25-1 and TRBJ1-2, with D unresolved. Germline CDR1 MGHDK, CDR2 SYGVNS. V was trimmed by 7 bases and J by 1 base, leaving 22 bases between them. The CDR3 consists of 17 residues. The CDR3 coding sequence is TGTGCCAGCACCACTGTAGCGGCCCCTCCAGTTAACTATGGCTACACCTTC. Protein sequence: CASTTVAAPPVNYGYTF.

This clonotype was seen ten or more times. The V and J genes are TRBV2 and TRBJ1-3, with D unresolved. Germline CDR1 SNHLY, CDR2 FYNNEI. Between the trimmed V and J ends, which lost 6 bases and 4 bases, there was a span of 13 bases. The CDR3 runs 14 residues. As DNA, the CDR3 is TGTGCCAGCAGAGAGGCAGACAACGGAAACACCATATATTTT. It yields the protein CASREADNGNTIYF.

The chain links TRBV29-1 to TRBJ1-2, with a tentative D call TRBD1 (6 bases). The V gene's germline CDR1 is SQVTM and CDR2 ANQGSEA. V lost 7 bases and J 5 bases, leaving 11 bases between the germline ends. The CDR3 has 11 amino acids. In DNA form, the CDR3 reads TGCAGCGCGGACAGCGGGTATGGCTACACCTTC. It codes for CSADSGYGYTF.

Comments on this clonotype: This may come from a read error, since a much larger clone is one base off. This rearrangement joins TRBV9 to TRBJ2-1; no clear D. The V gene lost 4 bases and the J gene lost 0 bases, with 8 bases spanning the gap. The CDR3 spans 14 residues. Germline loops: CDR1 SGDLS, CDR2 YYNGEE. CDR3 protein: CASSPHSSYNEQFF. The CDR3 bases are TGTGCCAGCAGCCCACACAGCTCCTACAATGAGCAGTTCTTC.

The sample holds a few counts of this clonotype. The chain combines TRBV19 with TRBJ1-5, with unresolved D. V was cut by 6 bases and J by 10 bases, with 13 bases left in between. This CDR3 spans 12 amino acids. Germline CDR1 is LNHDA and CDR2 is SQIVND (reference sequence). The CDR3 DNA reads as TGTGCCAGTAGCGAGACGGGAAATCCCCAGCATTTT. Its translation is CASSETGNPQHF.

The gene calls are TRBV19 and TRBJ1-1; the match to TRBD1 covers 8 bases. The CDR3 spans 13 residues. J was trimmed by 6 bases and V by 10 bases; bases with no gene match: 10. Per germline, CDR1 LNHDA and CDR2 SQIVND (reference sequence). As DNA, the CDR3 is TGTGCCATTCTCGACAGGGGAAGGGCTGAAGCTTTCTTT. Translated, it gives CAILDRGRAEAFF.

About this clonotype: This may arise from a read error, as a much more abundant clone is one base away. The chain carries TRBV10-1 and TRBJ2-1; D is undetermined. The V end lost 3 bases, the J end lost 8 bases, and 8 bases lay between the germline ends. Germline CDR1 and CDR2: WNHNN and SYGVQD (reference sequence). The CDR3 covers 12 residues. As DNA, the CDR3 is TGCGCCAGCAGTGATAACACGGATGAGCAGTTCTTC. Encoded protein: CASSDNTDEQFF.

V usage is TRBV10-3 and J usage is TRBJ1-2; 9 bases align to TRBD1. After removal of 4 bases from V and 7 bases from J, the junction contained 10 bases not matched to a gene. From germline, CDR1 is ENHRY and CDR2 SYGVKD. This CDR3 is 15 amino acids long. Written as DNA, the CDR3 is TGTGCCATCAGTGCGACCGGGACAGGGAAAAGTGGCTACACCTTC. Translating gives CAISATGTGKSGYTF.

At least ten counts were recorded for this clonotype. The CDR3 sequence is CASSLETGQNYGYTF. The CDR3 DNA follows: TGTGCCAGCAGCTTGGAAACAGGACAGAACTATGGCTACACCTTC. The chain uses TRBV7-2 and TRBJ1-2, with a tentative D call TRBD1 (6 bases). CDR3 size: 15 residues. Germline assignment: CDR1 SGHTA and CDR2 FQGNSA. Trimming removed 3 bases from V and 2 bases from J, with 13 bases in between.

This clonotype was observed at least ten times. The V gene is TRBV9, the J gene TRBJ1-6; 7 bases match TRBD1. CDR3 length equals 15 residues. V shed 2 bases and J 8 bases; nucleotides not matched to a gene: 7. Germline-derived CDR1 and CDR2 are SGDLS and YYNGEE. The CDR3 nucleotides are TGTGCCAGCAGCGTTAGACAGGGTGATGATTCACCCCTCCACTTT. Translating gives CASSVRQGDDSPLHF.

This clonotype was seen at least ten times. The chain employs TRBV10-3 and TRBJ2-3, with 10 bases matching TRBD2. J lost 3 bases, V lost 8 bases, and 8 bases had no gene match. The germline V gene has CDR1 ENHRY and CDR2 SYGVKD. The CDR3 has 15 amino acids. The CDR3 DNA reads as TGTGCCATCGCCATAGCGGGAGGTGGAACAGATACGCAGTATTTT. This translates into CAIAIAGGGTDTQYF.

The chain's CDR3 is CASSQGGSEYGYTF. CDR3 DNA: TGCGCCAGCAGCCAAGGTGGGTCGGAGTATGGCTACACCTTC. V is TRBV4-1 and J is TRBJ1-2; D remains unclear. The CDR3 consists of 14 residues. Per the germline V gene, CDR1 is MGHRA and CDR2 is YSYEKL. V was cut by 1 base and J by 5 bases, with 11 bases left in between.

This clonotype was seen a handful of times. The chain is built from TRBV10-2 and TRBJ2-2, with 8 bases lining up with TRBD2. V shed 5 bases, J shed 4 bases, and the junction held 9 bases outside the gene matches. Germline CDR1 is WSHSY and CDR2 is SAAADI. The CDR3 length is 16 residues. CDR3 region: CASSSAGGRGTGELFF. In DNA, the CDR3 is TGCGCCAGCAGTTCTGCGGGGGGCCGTGGCACCGGGGAGCTGTTTTTT.

This clonotype was detected only a few times. V usage is TRBV7-9 and J usage is TRBJ1-4; TRBD1 is a possible D gene (6 bases). The germline CDR1 and CDR2 sequences are SEHNR and FQNEAQ (reference sequence). The CDR3 consists of 14 residues. Trimming pared 3 bases from V and 8 bases from J, leaving 13 bases between. The CDR3 nucleotides are TGTGCCAGCAGCTTTTACAGGGAGAAGGAAAAACTGTTTTTT. Translating gives CASSFYREKEKLFF. The entire variable domain, with the rest obtained from reference TRBV7-9 and TRBJ1-4, is as follows: DTGVSQNPRHKITKRGQNVTFRCDPISEHNRLYWYRQTLGQGPEFLTYFQNEAQLEKSRLLSDRFSAERPKGSFSTLEIQRTEQGDSAMYLCASSFYREKEKLFFGSGTQLSVL.